The rows below give T cell receptor beta chains drawn from one sample of a study of T cells after yellow fever vaccination. MiXCR, run by TCRdb on the 5' RACE reads, gives a single entry per CDR3 protein. Of around 46,000 distinct CDR3 sequences listed, under 8% are singletons. This specimen consisted of CD8+ T cells not binding an NS4B(214-222) dextramer, sorted from PBMCs, obtained 45 days after the yellow fever booster vaccination. The receptors here all came from a man younger than 45 who received the YFV17D yellow fever vaccine. Both conserved end residues are part of each CDR3. A D gene is named only where the DNA matches it firmly. Some rows have no size entry. The others give once, few or many, or a class for an expanded clone.

>NA|15|TRBJ2-7|TRBV18|many
TGTGCCAGCTCAGGACTCTGGGAAGCTGCGGACGAGCAGTACTTC
CASSGLWEAADEQYF
>NA|13|TRBJ2-1|TRBV19|many
TGTGCCAGTAGTATCAACAACTACAATGAGCAGTTCTTC
CASSINNYNEQFF
>TRBD1|14|TRBJ2-5|TRBV7-9|many
TGTGCCAGCAGCAACCGGGACAGCCAAGAGACCCAGTACTTC
CASSNRDSQETQYF
>NA|14|TRBJ2-1|TRBV19|few
TGTGCCAGTAGTATCGGCCAGGCTTACAATGAGCAGTTCTTC
CASSIGQAYNEQFF
>TRBD1|14|TRBJ2-1|TRBV4-3|many
TGCGCCAGCAGCCAGGGACAGGGGGACAATGAGCAGTTCTTC
CASSQGQGDNEQFF
>TRBD2|14|TRBJ2-7|TRBV5-6|NA
TGTGCCAGCAGCTTTAGCGGGACGGTCTACGAGCAGTACTTC
CASSFSGTVYEQYF
>TRBD1|15|TRBJ2-5|TRBV14|many
TGTGCCAGCAGCCAAAAAACAGGGGAGAGGGAGACCCAGTACTTC
CASSQKTGERETQYF
>NA|13|TRBJ2-1|TRBV20-1|many
TGCAGTGCTATGACTTACTCCTACAATGAGCAGTTCTTC
CSAMTYSYNEQFF
>NA|14|TRBJ2-7|TRBV9|many
TGTGCCAGCAGCGTAGGGACAGAAACCTACGAGCAGTACTTC
CASSVGTETYEQYF
>NA|15|TRBJ2-3|TRBV6-5|many
TGTGCCAGCAGTTACGAGAGGGACCACACAGATACGCAGTATTTT
CASSYERDHTDTQYF
>TRBD2|16|TRBJ2-3|TRBV7-2|many
TGTGCCAGCAGCTTAAGGACTAGCGGGGCCACAGATACGCAGTATTTT
CASSLRTSGATDTQYF
>NA|14|TRBJ2-7|TRBV7-9|NA
TGTGCCAGCAGCTCAGGACAACGGCGGCACGAGCAGTACTTC
CASSSGQRRHEQYF
>NA|14|TRBJ2-7|TRBV6-1|many
TGTGCCAGTATGTGGCTAGCGAATTCCTACGAGCAGTACTTC
CASMWLANSYEQYF
>TRBD2|16|TRBJ2-3|TRBV28|many
TGTGCCAGCAGTTTCATAGCGGGAGAGGGGAAAGATACGCAGTATTTT
CASSFIAGEGKDTQYF
>NA|14|TRBJ2-3|TRBV5-1|many
TGCGCCAGCAGCTTAGCGGAAAGCACAGATACGCAGTATTTT
CASSLAESTDTQYF
>NA|17|TRBJ2-7|TRBV6-1|many
TGTGCCAGCAGTGAAATATTTGACAGATCACCTTTCTACGAGCAGTACTTC
CASSEIFDRSPFYEQYF
>NA|16|TRBJ2-7|TRBV4-3|many
TGCGCCAGCAGCCAAGATCTGCAAGGGGCGTCCTACGAGCAGTACTTC
CASSQDLQGASYEQYF
>TRBD2|16|TRBJ2-1|TRBV12-3/TRBV12-4|many
TGTGCCAGCAGACTAGCGGGAGCGAACTCCTACAATGAGCAGTTCTTC
CASRLAGANSYNEQFF
>TRBD2|16|TRBJ2-7|TRBV11-2|NA
TGTGCCAGCAGCTCCCTCGCGACTAGCGGGATGTACGAGCAGTACTTC
CASSSLATSGMYEQYF
>NA|13|TRBJ2-1|TRBV30|many
TGTGCCCACTGGGATTTGGGGTTCAATGAGCAGTTCTTC
CAHWDLGFNEQFF
>NA|14|TRBJ2-7|TRBV7-6|many
TGTGCCAGCAGCTTAGAAGGAACAGGCGACGAGCAGTACTTC
CASSLEGTGDEQYF
>TRBD1|14|TRBJ2-7|TRBV6-5|many
TGTGCCAGCAGTTACGCGACAGGGGCCTACGAGCAGTACTTC
CASSYATGAYEQYF
>NA|11|TRBJ1-4|TRBV28|NA
TGTGCCAGCAGCTACCCCGGCTCCCTGTTTTTT
CASSYPGSLFF
>NA|15|TRBJ2-2|TRBV6-5|many
TGTGCCAGCAGTTACTCCTGGCGGTACACCGGGGAGCTGTTTTTT
CASSYSWRYTGELFF
>NA|17|TRBJ1-5|TRBV19|few
TGTGCCAGTAGTATAGAGGGGGCCCTTCATGGCAATCAGCCCCAGCATTTT
CASSIEGALHGNQPQHF
>NA|12|TRBJ2-7|TRBV6-5|many
TGTGCCAGCAGTTACTCGGGGGGCGAGCAGTACTTC
CASSYSGGEQYF
>NA|12|TRBJ2-7|TRBV7-6|NA
TGTGCCAGCAGCTTAGCGCGGGACGAGCAGTACTTC
CASSLARDEQYF
>TRBD2|16|TRBJ2-2|TRBV6-5|many
TGTGCCAGCAGTTACGCGACTAGCGGGAGCGTCGGGGAGCTGTTTTTT
CASSYATSGSVGELFF
>NA|15|TRBJ2-3|TRBV5-5|few
TGTGCCAGCAGCTTGGTTTTCCCCAGCACAGATACGCAGTATTTT
CASSLVFPSTDTQYF
>TRBD2|16|TRBJ2-2|TRBV12-3/TRBV12-4|many
TGTGCCAGCAGCCCCGGAACTAGCGTGTACACCGGGGAGCTGTTTTTT
CASSPGTSVYTGELFF
>NA|17|TRBJ2-2|TRBV2|many
TGTGCCAGCACCCCCTCGAGGGGTATTTGGAACACCGGGGAGCTGTTTTTT
CASTPSRGIWNTGELFF